These T cell receptor beta chains were read from a single sample in a study of persistence of HIV-infected CD4 T cells. Their antigens are not known. Some clones are missing from TCRdb's copy, which holds only in-frame ones; the method was immunoSEQ multiplex PCR. The sample has approximately 20,000 clones, approximately 78% seen once. Sequenced here: CD4+ T cells sorted from PBMCs after approximately 19-hour stimulation, sampled from a patient who received antiretroviral therapy. The receptor set was obtained from an adult man with HIV who was CMV-seropositive. The CDR3 runs from the conserved cysteine through the conserved F or W. Fields, in order: V gene, J gene, CDR3 protein.

V: TRBV11-2
J: TRBJ1-6
CDR3: CASSLGGTGGSTPLHF

V: TRBV5-6
J: TRBJ1-6
CDR3: CASSLGARPSSSLPLHF

V: TRBV11-3
J: TRBJ2-7
CDR3: CASSLETGPGYEQYF

V: TRBV24-1
J: TRBJ2-3
CDR3: CATSDTGTGRGEGTDTQYF

V: TRBV3-1/TRBV3-2
J: TRBJ2-3
CDR3: CASSPRPGGGTQYF

V: TRBV9
J: TRBJ2-1
CDR3: CASSALAGGHNEQFF

V: TRBV10-3
J: TRBJ2-3
CDR3: CAIKLGGTTDTQYF

V: TRBV6-1
J: TRBJ1-1
CDR3: CASSEALWGGADTEAFF

V: TRBV18
J: TRBJ2-5
CDR3: CASSQGEETQYF

V: TRBV6-5
J: TRBJ1-3
CDR3: CASKRQGQTRNTIYF

V: TRBV20-1
J: TRBJ1-2
CDR3: CSASLSGYTF

V: TRBV19
J: TRBJ1-1
CDR3: CASSPWGDSSSNTEAFF

V: TRBV5-1
J: TRBJ2-1
CDR3: CASSLQAGQGRNEQFF

V: TRBV28
J: TRBJ1-4
CDR3: CASSFTGGAATNEKLFF

V: TRBV15
J: TRBJ2-7
CDR3: CATSREVGRSYEQYF

V: TRBV7-2
J: TRBJ2-1
CDR3: CASSWQRYNEQFF